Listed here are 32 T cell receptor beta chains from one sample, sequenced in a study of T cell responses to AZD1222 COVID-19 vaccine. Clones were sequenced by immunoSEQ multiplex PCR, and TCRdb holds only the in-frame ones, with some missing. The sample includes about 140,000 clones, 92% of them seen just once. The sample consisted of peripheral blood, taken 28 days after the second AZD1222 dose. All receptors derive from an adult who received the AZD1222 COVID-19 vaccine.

CDR3 nucleotide sequence: TGCGCCAGCAGCCAAGAAGGGACGCAGGGCCTCTATGGCTACACCTTC. This sequence encodes CASSQEGTQGLYGYTF. The chain carries TRBV4-1 and TRBJ1-2; TRBD1 might be the D (5 bases). V was shortened by 0 bases and J by 4 bases, with 15 bases between the two germline ends. The CDR3 spans 16 residues. The V gene's germline CDR1 is MGHRA and CDR2 YSYEKL.

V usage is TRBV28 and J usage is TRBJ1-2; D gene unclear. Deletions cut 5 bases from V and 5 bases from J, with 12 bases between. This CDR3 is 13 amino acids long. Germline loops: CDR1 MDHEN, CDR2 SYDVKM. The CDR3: CASSRTSFYGYTF. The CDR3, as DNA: TGTGCCAGCAGTAGGACGTCCTTTTATGGCTACACCTTC.

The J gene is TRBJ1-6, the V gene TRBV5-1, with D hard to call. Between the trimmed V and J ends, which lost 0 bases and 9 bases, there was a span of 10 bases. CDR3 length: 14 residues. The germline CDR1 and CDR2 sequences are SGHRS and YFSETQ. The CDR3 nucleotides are TGCGCCAGCAGCTTGGATCCGGCAAGTTCACCCCTCCACTTT. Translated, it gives CASSLDPASSPLHF.

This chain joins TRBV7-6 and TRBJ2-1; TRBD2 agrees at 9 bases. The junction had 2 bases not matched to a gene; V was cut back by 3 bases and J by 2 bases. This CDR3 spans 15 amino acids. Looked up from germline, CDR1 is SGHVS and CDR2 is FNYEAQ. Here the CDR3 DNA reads TGTGCCAGCAGCTTGGGGACTAGCCCCTACAATGAGCAGTTCTTC. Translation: CASSLGTSPYNEQFF.

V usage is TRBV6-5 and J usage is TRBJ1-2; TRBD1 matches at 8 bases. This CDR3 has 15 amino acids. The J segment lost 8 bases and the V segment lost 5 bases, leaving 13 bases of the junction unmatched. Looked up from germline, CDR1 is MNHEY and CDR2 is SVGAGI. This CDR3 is CASSQTWTGQGGYTF. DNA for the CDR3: TGTGCCAGCAGTCAAACTTGGACAGGACAGGGAGGCTACACCTTC.

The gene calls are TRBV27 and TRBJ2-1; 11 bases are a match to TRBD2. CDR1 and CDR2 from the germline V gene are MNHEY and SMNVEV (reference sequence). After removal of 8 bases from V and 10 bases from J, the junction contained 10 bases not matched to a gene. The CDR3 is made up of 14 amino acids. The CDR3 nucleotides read TGTGCCAGCGGTCGTAGCGGGGGGGCACTAGAGCAGTTCTTC. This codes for CASGRSGGALEQFF.

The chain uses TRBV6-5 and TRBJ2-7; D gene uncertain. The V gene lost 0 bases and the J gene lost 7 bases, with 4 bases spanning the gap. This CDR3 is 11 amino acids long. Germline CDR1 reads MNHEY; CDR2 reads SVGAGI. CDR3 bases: TGTGCCAGCAGTTACTCTGAAGAGCAGTACTTC. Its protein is CASSYSEEQYF.

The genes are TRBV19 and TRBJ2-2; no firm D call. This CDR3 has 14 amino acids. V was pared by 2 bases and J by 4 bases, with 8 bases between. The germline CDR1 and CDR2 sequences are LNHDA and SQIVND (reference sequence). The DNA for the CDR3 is TGTGCCAGTAGTATAACTATAGGCACCGGGGAGCTGTTTTTT. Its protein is CASSITIGTGELFF.

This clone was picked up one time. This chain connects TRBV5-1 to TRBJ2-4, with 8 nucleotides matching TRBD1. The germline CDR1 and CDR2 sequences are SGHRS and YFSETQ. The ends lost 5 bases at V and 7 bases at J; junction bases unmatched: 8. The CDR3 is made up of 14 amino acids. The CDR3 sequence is CASRGGQEANIQYF. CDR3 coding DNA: TGCGCCAGCAGAGGGGGACAGGAGGCCAACATTCAGTACTTC.

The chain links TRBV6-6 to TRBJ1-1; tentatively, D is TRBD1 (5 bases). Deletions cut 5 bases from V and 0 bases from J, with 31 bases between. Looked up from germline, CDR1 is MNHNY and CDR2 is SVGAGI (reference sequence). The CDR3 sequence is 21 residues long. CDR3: CASSHRLRDLVGQRMNTEAFF. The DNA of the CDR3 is TGTGCCAGCAGTCACCGCCTCCGGGACCTCGTGGGGCAACGCATGAACACTGAAGCTTTCTTT.

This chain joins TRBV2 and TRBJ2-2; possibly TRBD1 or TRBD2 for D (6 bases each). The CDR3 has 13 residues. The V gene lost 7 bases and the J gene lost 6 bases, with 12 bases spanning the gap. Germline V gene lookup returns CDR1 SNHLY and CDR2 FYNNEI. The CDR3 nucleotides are TGTGCCAGCAAGGGGGGCAACGCCGGGGAGCTGTTTTTT. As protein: CASKGGNAGELFF.

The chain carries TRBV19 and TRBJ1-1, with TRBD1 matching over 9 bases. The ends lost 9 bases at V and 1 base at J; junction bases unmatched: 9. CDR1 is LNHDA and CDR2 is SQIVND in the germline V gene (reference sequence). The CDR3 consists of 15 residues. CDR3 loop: CASQGQGGGNTEAFF. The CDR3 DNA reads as TGTGCCAGCCAGGGACAGGGCGGGGGGAACACTGAAGCTTTCTTT.

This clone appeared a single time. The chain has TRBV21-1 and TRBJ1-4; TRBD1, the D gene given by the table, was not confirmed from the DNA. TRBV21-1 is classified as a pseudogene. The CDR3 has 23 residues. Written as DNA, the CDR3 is TGTGCCAGCAAGATAACCCCTCCGCCAAGAAGGGACAGGGCAAACCCTTTATCTGCAAACCCTAGCTTT. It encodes CASKITPPPRRDRANPLSANPSF.

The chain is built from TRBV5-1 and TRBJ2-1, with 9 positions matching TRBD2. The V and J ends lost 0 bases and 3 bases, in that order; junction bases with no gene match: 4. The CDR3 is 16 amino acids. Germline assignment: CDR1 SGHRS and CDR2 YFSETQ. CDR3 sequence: CASSLEASGDYNEQFF. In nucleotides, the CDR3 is TGCGCCAGCAGCTTGGAGGCTAGCGGGGACTACAATGAGCAGTTCTTC.

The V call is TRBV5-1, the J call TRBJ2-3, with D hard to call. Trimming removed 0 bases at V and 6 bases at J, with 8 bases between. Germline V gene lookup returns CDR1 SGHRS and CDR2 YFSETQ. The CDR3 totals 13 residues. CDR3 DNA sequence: TGCGCCAGCAGCTTGGTCTTCATGGATACGCAGTATTTT. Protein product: CASSLVFMDTQYF.

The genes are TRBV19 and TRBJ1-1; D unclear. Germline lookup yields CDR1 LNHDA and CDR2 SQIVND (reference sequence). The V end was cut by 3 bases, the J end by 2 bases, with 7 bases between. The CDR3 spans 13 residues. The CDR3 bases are TGTGCCAGTAGTATCCGGGCAAACACTGAAGCTTTCTTT. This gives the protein CASSIRANTEAFF.

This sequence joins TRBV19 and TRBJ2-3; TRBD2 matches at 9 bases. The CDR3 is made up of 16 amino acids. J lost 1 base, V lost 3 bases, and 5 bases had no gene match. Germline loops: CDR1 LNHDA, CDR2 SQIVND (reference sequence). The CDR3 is CASSIRWTSGTDTQYF. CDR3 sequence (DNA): TGTGCCAGTAGTATTAGGTGGACTAGCGGCACAGATACGCAGTATTTT.

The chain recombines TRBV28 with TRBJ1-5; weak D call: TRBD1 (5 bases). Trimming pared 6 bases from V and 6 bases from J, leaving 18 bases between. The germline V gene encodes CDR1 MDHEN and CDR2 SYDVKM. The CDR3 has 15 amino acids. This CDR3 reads CASRNFEGPSQPQHF. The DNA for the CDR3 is TGTGCCAGCAGGAATTTTGAGGGGCCAAGTCAGCCCCAGCATTTT.

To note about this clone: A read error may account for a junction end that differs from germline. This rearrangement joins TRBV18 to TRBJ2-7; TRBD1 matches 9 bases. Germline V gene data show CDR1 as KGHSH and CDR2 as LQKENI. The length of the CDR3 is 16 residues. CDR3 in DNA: TGTGCCAGCTCCCCACAGGGGGCGATAAGCTCCTACGAGCAGTACTTC. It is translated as CASSPQGAISSYEQYF.

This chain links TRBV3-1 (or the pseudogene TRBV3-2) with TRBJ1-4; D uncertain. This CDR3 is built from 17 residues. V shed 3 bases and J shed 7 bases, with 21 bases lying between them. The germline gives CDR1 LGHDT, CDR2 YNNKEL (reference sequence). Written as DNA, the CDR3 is TGTGCCAGCAGCCAGGCATATCTGGCAGACCGTCCTGAAAAACTGTTTTTT. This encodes CASSQAYLADRPEKLFF.

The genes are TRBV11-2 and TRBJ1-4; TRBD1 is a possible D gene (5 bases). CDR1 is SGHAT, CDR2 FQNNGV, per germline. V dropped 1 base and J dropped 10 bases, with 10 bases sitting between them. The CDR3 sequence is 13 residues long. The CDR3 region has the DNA TGTGCCAGCAGCTTAGGGGGCTTCGGAAAACTGTTTTTT. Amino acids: CASSLGGFGKLFF. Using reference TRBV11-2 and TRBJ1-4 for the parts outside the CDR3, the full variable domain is EAGVAQSPRYKIIEKRQSVAFWCNPISGHATLYWYQQILGQGPKLLIQFQNNGVVDDSQLPKDRFSAERLKGVDSTLKIQPAKLEDSAVYLCASSLGGFGKLFFGSGTQLSVL.

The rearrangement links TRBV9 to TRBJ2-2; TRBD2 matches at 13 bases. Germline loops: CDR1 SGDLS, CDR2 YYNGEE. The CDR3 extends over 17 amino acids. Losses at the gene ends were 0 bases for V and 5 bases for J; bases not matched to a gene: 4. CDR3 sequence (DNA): TGTGCCAGCAGCGTAGGCCCGACTAGCGGGGGGACCGGGGAGCTGTTTTTT. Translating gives CASSVGPTSGGTGELFF. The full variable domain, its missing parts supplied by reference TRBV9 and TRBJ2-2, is DSGVTQTPKHLITATGQRVTLRCSPRSGDLSVYWYQQSLDQGLQFLIQYYNGEERAKGNILERFSAQQFPDLHSELNLSSLELGDSALYFCASSVGPTSGGTGELFFGEGSRLTVL.

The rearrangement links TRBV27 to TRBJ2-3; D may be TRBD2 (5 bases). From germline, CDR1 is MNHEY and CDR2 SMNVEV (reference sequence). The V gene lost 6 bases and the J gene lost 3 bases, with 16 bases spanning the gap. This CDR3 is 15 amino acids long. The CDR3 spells CASRMDLGKTDTQYF. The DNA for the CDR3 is TGTGCCAGCAGAATGGACTTAGGGAAGACAGATACGCAGTATTTT.

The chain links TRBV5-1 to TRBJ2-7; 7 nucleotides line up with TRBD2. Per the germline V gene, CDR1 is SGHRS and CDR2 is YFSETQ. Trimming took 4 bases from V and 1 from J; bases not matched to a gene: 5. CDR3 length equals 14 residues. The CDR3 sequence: CASSHLGGSYEQYF. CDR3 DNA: TGCGCCAGCAGCCATCTGGGGGGGTCCTACGAGCAGTACTTC.

The CDR3 reads CASSPRGLAGSVNEQFF. Here the CDR3 DNA reads TGTGCCAGCAGTCCCCGGGGCCTAGCGGGTAGCGTCAATGAGCAGTTCTTC. The chain couples TRBV28 to TRBJ2-1, with 8 bases that match TRBD2. Germline trimming cut 5 bases from V and 6 bases from J; bases unmatched to any gene: 15. Germline assignment: CDR1 MDHEN and CDR2 SYDVKM. The length of the CDR3 is 17 residues.

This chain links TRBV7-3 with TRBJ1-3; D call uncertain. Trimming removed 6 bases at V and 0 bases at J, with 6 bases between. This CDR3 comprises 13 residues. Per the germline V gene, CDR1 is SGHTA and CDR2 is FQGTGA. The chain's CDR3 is CASSSHSGNTIYF. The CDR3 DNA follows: TGTGCCAGCAGTAGTCACTCTGGAAACACCATATATTTT.

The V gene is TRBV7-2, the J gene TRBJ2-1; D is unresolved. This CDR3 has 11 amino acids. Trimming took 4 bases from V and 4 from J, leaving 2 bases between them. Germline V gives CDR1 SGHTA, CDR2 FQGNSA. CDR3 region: CASSYYNEQFF. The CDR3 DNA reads TGTGCCAGCAGCTATTACAATGAGCAGTTCTTC.

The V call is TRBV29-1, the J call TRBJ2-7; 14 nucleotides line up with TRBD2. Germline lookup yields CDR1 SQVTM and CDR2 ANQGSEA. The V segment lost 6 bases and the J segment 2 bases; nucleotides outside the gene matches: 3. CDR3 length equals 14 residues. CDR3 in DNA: TGCAGCGTCGGGACTAGCGGGGGTACCTACGAGCAGTACTTC. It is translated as CSVGTSGGTYEQYF.

The CDR3, as DNA: TGCGCCAGCAGCCAAGATGCGACAGGGGAGGTCCGGCGGCGGACTGAAGCTTTCTTT. Translated: CASSQDATGEVRRRTEAFF. V usage is TRBV4-3 and J usage is TRBJ1-1; 8 bases map to TRBD1. From germline, CDR1 is LGHNA and CDR2 YSLEER. Trimming took 0 bases from V and 5 from J; bases not matched to a gene: 17. CDR3 length: 19 amino acids.

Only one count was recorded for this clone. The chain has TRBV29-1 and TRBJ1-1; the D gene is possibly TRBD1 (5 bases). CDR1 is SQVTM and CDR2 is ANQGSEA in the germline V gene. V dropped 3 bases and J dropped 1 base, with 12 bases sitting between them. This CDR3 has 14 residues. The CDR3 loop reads CSVDKMRGNTEAFF. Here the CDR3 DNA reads TGCAGCGTTGATAAAATGAGGGGGAACACTGAAGCTTTCTTT. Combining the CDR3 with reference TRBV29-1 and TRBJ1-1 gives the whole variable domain SAVISQKPSRDICQRGTSLTIQCQVDSQVTMMFWYRQQPGQSLTLIATANQGSEATYESGFVIDKFPISRPNLTFSTLTVSNMSPEDSSIYLCSVDKMRGNTEAFFGQGTRLTVV.

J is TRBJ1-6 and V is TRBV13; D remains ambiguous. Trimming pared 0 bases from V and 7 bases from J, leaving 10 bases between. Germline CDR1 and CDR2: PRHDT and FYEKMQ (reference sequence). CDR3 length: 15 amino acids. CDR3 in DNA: TGTGCCAGCAGCTTAGGGCGGGCGGCGAATTCACCCCTCCACTTT. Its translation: CASSLGRAANSPLHF. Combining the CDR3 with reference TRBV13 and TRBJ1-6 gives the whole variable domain AAGVIQSPRHLIKEKRETATLKCYPIPRHDTVYWYQQGPGQDPQFLISFYEKMQSDKGSIPDRFSAQQFSDYHSELNMSSLELGDSALYFCASSLGRAANSPLHFGNGTRLTVT.

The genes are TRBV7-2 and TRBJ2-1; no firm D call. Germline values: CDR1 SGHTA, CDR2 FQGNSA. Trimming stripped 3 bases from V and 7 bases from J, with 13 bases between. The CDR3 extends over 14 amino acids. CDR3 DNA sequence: TGTGCCAGCAGCTTTTTCATCCCTGGTAATGAGCAGTTCTTC. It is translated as CASSFFIPGNEQFF.